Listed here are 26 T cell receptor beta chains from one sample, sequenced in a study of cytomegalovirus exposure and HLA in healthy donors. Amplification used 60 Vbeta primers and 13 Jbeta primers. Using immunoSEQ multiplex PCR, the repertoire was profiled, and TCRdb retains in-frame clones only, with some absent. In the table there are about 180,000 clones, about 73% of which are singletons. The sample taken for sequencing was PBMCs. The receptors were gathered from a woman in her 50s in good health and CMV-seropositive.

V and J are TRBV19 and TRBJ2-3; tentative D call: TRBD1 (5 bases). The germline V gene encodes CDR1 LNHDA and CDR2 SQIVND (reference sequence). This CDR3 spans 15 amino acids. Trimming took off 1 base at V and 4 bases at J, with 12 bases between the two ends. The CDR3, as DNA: TGTGCCAGTAGTATAGGTTCCAGGGCCCCAGATACGCAGTATTTT. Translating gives CASSIGSRAPDTQYF.

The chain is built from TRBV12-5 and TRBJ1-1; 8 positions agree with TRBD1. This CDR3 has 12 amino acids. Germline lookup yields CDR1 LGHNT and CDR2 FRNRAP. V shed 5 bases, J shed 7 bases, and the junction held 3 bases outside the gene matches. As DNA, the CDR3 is TGTGCTAGTGGTATCACAGGGGGTGAAGCTTTCTTT. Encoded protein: CASGITGGEAFF.

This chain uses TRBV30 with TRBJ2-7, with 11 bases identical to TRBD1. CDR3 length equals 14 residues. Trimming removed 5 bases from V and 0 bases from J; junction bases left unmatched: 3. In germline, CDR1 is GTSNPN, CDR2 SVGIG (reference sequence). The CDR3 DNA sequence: TGTGCCTGGTCCGGGACAGGGGGCTCCTACGAGCAGTACTTC. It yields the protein CAWSGTGGSYEQYF.

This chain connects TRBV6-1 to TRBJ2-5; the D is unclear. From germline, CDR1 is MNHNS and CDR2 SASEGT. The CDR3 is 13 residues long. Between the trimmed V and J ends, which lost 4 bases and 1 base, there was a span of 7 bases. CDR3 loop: CASSVPFQETQYF. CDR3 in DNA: TGTGCCAGCAGTGTCCCCTTCCAAGAGACCCAGTACTTC.

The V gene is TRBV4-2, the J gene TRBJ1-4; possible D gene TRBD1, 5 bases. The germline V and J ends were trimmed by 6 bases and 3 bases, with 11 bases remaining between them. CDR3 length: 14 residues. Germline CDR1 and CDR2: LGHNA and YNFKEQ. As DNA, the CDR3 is TGTGCCAGCAGTCTCGGAGGGGCTAATGAAAAACTGTTTTTT. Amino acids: CASSLGGANEKLFF.

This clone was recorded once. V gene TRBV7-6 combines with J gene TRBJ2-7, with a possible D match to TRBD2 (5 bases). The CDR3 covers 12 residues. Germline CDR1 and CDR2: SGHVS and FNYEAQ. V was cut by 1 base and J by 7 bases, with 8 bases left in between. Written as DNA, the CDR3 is TGTGCCAGCAGCTTAGGAGGGAGTGAGCAGTACTTC. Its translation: CASSLGGSEQYF.

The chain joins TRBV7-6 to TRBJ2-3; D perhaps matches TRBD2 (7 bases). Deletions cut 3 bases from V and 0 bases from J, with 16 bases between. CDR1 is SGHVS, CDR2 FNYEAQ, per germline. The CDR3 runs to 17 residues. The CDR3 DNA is TGTGCCAGCAGCTTCACGGGCGGGGGCTCTAGCACAGATACGCAGTATTTT. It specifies CASSFTGGGSSTDTQYF.

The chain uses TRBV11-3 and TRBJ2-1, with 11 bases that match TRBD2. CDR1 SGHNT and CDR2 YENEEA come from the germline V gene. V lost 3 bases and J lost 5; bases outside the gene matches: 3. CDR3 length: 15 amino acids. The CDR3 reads CASSFRLAGNNEQFF. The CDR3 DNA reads TGTGCCAGCAGCTTTCGACTAGCGGGGAACAATGAGCAGTTCTTC. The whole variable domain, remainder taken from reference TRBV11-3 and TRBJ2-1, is EAGVVQSPRYKIIEKKQPVAFWCNPISGHNTLYWYLQNLGQGPELLIRYENEEAVDDSQLPKDRFSAERLKGVDSTLKIQPAELGDSAVYLCASSFRLAGNNEQFFGPGTRLTVL.

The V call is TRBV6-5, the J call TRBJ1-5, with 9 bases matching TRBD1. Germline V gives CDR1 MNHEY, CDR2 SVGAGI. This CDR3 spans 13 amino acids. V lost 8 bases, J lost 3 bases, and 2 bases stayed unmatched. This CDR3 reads CASGTGLNQPQHF. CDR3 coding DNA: TGTGCCAGCGGGACAGGGCTCAATCAGCCCCAGCATTTT.

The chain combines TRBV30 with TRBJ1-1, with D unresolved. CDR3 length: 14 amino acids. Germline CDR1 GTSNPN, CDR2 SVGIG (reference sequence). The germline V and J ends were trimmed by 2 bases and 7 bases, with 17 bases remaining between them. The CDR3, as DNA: TGTGCCTGGAGTTTAACCTTTGGGAGGAGTGAAGCTTTCTTT. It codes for CAWSLTFGRSEAFF.

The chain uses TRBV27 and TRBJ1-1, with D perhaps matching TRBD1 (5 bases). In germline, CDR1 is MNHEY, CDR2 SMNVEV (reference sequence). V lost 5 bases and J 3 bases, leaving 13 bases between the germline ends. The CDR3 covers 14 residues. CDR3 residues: CASSQGRFDTEAFF. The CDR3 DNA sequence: TGTGCCAGCAGTCAGGGCAGGTTTGACACTGAAGCTTTCTTT.

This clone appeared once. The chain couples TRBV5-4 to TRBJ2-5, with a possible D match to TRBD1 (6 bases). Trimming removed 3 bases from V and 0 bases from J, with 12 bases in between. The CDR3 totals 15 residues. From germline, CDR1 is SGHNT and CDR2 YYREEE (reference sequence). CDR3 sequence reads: CASSSPQGNQETQYF. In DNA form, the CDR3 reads TGTGCCAGCAGCTCGCCACAGGGTAACCAAGAGACCCAGTACTTC.

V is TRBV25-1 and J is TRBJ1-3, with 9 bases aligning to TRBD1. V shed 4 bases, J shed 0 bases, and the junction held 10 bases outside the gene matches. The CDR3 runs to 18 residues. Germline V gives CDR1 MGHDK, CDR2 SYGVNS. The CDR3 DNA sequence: TGTGCCAGCAGTGCCCGGCGGACAGGGGCCCTCTCTGGAAACACCATATATTTT. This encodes CASSARRTGALSGNTIYF.

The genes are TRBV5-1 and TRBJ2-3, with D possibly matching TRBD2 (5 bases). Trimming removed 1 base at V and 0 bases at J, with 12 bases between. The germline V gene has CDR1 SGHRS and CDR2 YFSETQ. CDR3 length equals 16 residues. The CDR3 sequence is CASSLSPAVSTDTQYF. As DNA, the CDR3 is TGCGCCAGCAGCTTGAGTCCAGCGGTGAGCACAGATACGCAGTATTTT.

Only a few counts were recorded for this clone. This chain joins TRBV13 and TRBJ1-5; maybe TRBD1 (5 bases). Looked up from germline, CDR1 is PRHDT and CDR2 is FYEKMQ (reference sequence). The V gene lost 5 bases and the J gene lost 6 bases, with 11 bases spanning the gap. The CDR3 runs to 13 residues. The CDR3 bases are TGTGCCAGCAGCGCGGGGGTGGGTCAGCCCCAGCATTTT. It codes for CASSAGVGQPQHF.

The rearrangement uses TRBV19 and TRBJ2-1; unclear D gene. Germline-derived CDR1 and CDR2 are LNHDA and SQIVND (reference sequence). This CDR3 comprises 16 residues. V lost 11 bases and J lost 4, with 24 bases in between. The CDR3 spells CASKNLQAGSYNEQFF. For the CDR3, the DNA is TGTGCCTCCAAGAACCTCCAGGCAGGTAGTTACAATGAGCAGTTCTTC.

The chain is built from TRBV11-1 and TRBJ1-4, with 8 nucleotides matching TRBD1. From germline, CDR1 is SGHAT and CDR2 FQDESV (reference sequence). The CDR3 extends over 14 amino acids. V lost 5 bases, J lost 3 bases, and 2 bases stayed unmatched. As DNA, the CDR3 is TGTGCCAGCAGCCGGACAGGGCCTAATGAAAAACTGTTTTTT. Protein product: CASSRTGPNEKLFF. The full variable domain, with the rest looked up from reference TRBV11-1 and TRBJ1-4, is EAEVAQSPRYKITEKSQAVAFWCDPISGHATLYWYRQILGQGPELLVQFQDESVVDDSQLPKDRFSAERLKGVDSTLKIQPAELGDSAMYLCASSRTGPNEKLFFGSGTQLSVL.

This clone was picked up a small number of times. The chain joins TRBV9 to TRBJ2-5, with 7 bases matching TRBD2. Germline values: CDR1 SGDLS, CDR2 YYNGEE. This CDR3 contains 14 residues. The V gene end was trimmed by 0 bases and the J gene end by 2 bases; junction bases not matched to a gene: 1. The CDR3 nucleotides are TGTGCCAGCAGCGTAGGGACTAGTCAAGAGACCCAGTACTTC. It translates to CASSVGTSQETQYF.

The CDR3 DNA reads as TGTGCCAGCAAAGGGGCAGACCGTAGCACTGAAGCTTTCTTT. Encoded protein: CASKGADRSTEAFF. The rearrangement joins TRBV6-1 to TRBJ1-1, with D possibly being TRBD1 (5 bases). This CDR3 is built from 14 residues. The V and J ends lost 7 bases and 4 bases respectively, with 16 bases between them. CDR1 is MNHNS and CDR2 is SASEGT in the germline V gene.

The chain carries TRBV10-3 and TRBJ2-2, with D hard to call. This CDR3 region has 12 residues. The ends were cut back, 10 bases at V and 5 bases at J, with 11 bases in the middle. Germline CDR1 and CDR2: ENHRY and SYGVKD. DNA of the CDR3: TGTGCCACTGCGACTGGTACCGGGGAGCTGTTTTTT. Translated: CATATGTGELFF.

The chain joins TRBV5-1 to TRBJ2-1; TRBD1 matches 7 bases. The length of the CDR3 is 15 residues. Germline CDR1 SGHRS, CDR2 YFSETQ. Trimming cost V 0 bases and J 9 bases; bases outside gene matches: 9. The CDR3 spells CASSLVVGQAPEQFF. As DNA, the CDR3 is TGCGCCAGCAGCTTGGTTGTCGGACAGGCCCCTGAGCAGTTCTTC. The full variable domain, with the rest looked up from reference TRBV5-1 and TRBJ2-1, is KAGVTQTPRYLIKTRGQQVTLSCSPISGHRSVSWYQQTPGQGLQFLFEYFSETQRNKGNFPGRFSGRQFSNSRSEMNVSTLELGDSALYLCASSLVVGQAPEQFFGPGTRLTVL.

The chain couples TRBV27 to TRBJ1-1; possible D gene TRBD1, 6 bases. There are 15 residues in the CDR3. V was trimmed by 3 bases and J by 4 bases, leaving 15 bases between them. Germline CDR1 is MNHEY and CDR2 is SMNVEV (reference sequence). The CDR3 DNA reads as TGTGCCAGCAGTTTTGGGGGCCCAGGGATCACTGAAGCTTTCTTT. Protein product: CASSFGGPGITEAFF.

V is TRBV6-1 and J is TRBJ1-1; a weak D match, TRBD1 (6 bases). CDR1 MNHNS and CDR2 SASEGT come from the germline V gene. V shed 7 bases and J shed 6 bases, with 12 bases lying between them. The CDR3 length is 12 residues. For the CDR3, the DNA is TGTGCCAGCACTAGAGGGGGGGCTGAAGCTTTCTTT. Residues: CASTRGGAEAFF.

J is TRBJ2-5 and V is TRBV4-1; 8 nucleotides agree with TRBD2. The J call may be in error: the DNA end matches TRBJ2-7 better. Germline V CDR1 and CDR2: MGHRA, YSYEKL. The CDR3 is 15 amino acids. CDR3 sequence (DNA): TGCGCCAGCAGCCTAGCGGGACCATACTCCTACGAGCAGTACTTC. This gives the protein CASSLAGPYSYEQYF.

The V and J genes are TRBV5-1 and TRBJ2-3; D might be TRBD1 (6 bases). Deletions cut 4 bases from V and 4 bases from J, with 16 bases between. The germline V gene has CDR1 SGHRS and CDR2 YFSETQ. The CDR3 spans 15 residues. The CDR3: CASSADGTTSDTQYF. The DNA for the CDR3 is TGCGCCAGCAGCGCCGACGGGACAACCTCAGATACGCAGTATTTT.

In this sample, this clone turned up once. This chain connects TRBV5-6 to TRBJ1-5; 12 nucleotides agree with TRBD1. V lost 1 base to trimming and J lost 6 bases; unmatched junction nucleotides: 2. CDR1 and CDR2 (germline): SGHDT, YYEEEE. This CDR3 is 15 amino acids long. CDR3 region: CASSLMGQGAQPQHF. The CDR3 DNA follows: TGTGCCAGCAGCTTGATGGGACAGGGGGCTCAGCCCCAGCATTTT.